Listed here is a single T cell receptor (beta chain). The antigen is undetermined. The data originate from a study of T cell responses to AZD1222 COVID-19 vaccine. The study's findings and limits: Vaccine-associated CD4 TCRs ranged over spike, dominating at 160-218 and 743-854. Most donors were white British, females outnumbered males, and clonal diversity was possibly underestimated. Every sample of the repertoires postdated the peak T cell response.

This CDR3 region has 16 residues. CDR1 is SGHDT and CDR2 is YYEEEE in the germline V gene. V lost 1 base to trimming and J lost 0 bases, with 8 bases between them. Libraries were prepared by immunoSEQ multiplex PCR; TCRdb keeps only in-frame clonotypes and omits some of them. Of 120,000 or so clones listed, around 88% are singletons. This chain joins TRBV5-6 and TRBJ2-6, with D uncertain. The sample in question was peripheral blood, obtained on day 0 of MenACWY control vaccination. The clonotype originates from an adult in good health. Here the CDR3 reads CASSLLSNSGANVLTF. The CDR3 DNA is TGTGCCAGCAGCTTGCTGTCTAACTCTGGGGCCAACGTCCTGACTTTC.